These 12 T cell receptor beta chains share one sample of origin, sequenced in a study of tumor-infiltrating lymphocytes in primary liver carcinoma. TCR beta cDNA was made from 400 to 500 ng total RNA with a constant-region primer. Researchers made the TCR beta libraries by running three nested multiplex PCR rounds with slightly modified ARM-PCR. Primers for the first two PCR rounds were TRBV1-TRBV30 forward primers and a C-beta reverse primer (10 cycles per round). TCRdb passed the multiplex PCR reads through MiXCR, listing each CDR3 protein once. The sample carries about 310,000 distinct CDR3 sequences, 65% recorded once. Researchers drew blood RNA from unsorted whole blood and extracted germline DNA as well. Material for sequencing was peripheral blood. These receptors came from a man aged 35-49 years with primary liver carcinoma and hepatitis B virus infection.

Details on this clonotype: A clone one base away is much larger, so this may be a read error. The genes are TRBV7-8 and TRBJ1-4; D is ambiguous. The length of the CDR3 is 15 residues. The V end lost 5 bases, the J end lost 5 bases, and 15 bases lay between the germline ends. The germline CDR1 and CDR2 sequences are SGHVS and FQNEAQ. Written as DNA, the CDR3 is TGTGCCAGCAGCATGTTCGACGGACCGAATGAAAAACTGTTTTTT. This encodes CASSMFDGPNEKLFF.

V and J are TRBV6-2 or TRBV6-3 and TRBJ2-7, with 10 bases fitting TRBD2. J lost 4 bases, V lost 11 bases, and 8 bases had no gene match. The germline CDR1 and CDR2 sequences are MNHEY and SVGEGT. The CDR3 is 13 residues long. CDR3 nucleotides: TGTGCCGACAGGCCTAGCGGGAGATACGAGCAGTACTTC. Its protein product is CADRPSGRYEQYF.

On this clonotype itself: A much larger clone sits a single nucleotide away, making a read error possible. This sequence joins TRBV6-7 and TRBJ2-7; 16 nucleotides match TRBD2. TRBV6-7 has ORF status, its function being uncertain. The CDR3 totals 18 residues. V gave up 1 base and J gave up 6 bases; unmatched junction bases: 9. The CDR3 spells CASSYWDGTSGRALEQYF. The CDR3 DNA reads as TGTGCCAGCAGTTACTGGGATGGGACTAGCGGGAGGGCCCTCGAGCAGTACTTC.

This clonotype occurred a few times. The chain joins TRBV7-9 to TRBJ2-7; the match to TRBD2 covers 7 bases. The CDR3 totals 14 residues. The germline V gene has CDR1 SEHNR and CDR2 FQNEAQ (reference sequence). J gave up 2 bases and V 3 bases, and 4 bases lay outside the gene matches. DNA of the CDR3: TGTGCCAGCAGCTTGACTAGCTCGGCCTACGAGCAGTACTTC. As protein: CASSLTSSAYEQYF.

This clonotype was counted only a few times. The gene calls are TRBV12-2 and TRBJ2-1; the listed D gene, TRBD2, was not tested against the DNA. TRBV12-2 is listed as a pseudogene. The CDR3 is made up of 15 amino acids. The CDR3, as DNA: TGTGCAAGTCGCTTATGTTGCGGGATTTACAATGAGCAGTTCTTC. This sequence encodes CASRLCCGIYNEQFF.

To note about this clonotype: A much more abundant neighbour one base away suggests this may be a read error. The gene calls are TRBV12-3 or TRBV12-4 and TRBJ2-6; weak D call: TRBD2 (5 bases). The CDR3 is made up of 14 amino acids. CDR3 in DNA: TGTGCCAGCATCCCGGGGTCTGGGGTCAACGTCCTGACTTTC. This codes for CASIPGSGVNVLTF.

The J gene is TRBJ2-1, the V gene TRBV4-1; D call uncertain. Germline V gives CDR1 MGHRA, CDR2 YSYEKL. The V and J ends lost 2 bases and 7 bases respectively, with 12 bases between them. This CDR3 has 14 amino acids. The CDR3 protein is CASSQPLSSNEQFF. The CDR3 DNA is TGCGCCAGCAGCCAACCGCTATCAAGTAATGAGCAGTTCTTC.

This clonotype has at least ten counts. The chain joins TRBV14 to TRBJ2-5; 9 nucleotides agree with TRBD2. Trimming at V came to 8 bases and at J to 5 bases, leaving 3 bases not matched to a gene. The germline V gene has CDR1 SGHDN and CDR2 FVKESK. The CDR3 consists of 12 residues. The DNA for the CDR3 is TGTGCCAGCGGTAGCGGGAGTGAGACCCAGTACTTC. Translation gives CASGSGSETQYF.

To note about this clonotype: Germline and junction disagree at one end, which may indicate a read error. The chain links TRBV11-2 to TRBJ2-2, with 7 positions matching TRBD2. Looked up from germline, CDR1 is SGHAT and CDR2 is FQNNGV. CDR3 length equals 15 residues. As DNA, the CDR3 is TGTACCAGCAGCATAAGACTAGCCTACACCGGGGAGCTGTTTTTT. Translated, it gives CTSSIRLAYTGELFF.

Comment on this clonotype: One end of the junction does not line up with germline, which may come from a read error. CDR3 sequence reads: CAGSLDIFPEGETQYF. CDR3 DNA: TGTGCCGGCAGCTTAGATATCTTCCCGGAGGGAGAGACCCAGTACTTT. The chain carries TRBV11-2 and TRBJ2-5; D perhaps matches TRBD2 (6 bases). The CDR3 is made up of 16 amino acids. CDR1 is SGHAT, CDR2 FQNNGV, per germline.

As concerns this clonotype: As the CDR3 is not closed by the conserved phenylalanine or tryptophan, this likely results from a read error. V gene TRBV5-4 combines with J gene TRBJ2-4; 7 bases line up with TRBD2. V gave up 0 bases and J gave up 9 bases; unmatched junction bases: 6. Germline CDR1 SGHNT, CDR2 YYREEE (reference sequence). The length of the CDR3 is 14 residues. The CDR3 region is CASSLGGREGIQYL. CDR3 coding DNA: TGTGCCAGCAGCTTGGGTGGGAGGGAAGGCATTCAGTACCTC.

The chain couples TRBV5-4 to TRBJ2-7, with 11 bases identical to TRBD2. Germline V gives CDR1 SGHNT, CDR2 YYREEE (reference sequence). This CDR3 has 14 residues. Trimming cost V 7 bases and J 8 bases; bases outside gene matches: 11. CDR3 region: CASAPGLAVGKQYF. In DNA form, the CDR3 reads TGTGCCAGCGCCCCGGGACTAGCGGTGGGGAAGCAGTACTTC.